This T cell receptor (beta chain) was sequenced during a study of CD8 T cells in Susac syndrome. Reverse transcription of roughly 0.5 to 1 ug RNA was carried out with random hexamers. Via MiXCR, TCRdb re-called the immunoSEQ multiplex PCR reads, giving one row per CDR3 protein. The sample carries 100,000 to 150,000 distinct CDR3 sequences, around 94% recorded once. The CDR3 covers 16 residues. From germline, CDR1 is KGHSH and CDR2 LQKENI. V was pared by 1 base and J by 7 bases, with 5 bases of the junction left unmatched. The sequence came from a human donor in good health. Source material: CD4+ T cells from PBMCs. This chain uses TRBV18 with TRBJ1-5; 12 nucleotides agree with TRBD1. DNA of the CDR3: TGTGCCAGCTCACCACAAGGGACAGGGGGCAGACAGCCCCAGCATTTT. It is translated as CASSPQGTGGRQPQHF.